The clone carrying this T cell receptor (beta chain) was observed a handful of times. The data belong to a study of blood T cell repertoires in COVID-19. Background on the study: Sources were T cells, B-cell-depleted T cells, or PBMCs; the material itself was cDNA or gDNA.

The length of the CDR3 is 16 residues. V gave up 0 bases and J gave up 2 bases, with 11 bases separating them. Per germline, CDR1 LNHNV and CDR2 YYDKDF (reference sequence). Some clones are missing from TCRdb's copy, which holds only in-frame ones; the method was immunoSEQ multiplex PCR. Of around 71,000 clones detected, around 80% appear once; the ten largest clones hold 25% to 30%. Sequenced sample: peripheral blood. The V gene is TRBV15, the J gene TRBJ1-5; D might be TRBD1 (5 bases). The sequence came from a woman at least 80 years old with active or convalescent COVID-19. CDR3 residues: CATSRDRGEGNQPQHF. CDR3 DNA sequence: TGTGCCACCAGCAGAGATCGAGGGGAGGGCAATCAGCCCCAGCATTTT.